This T cell receptor (beta chain) stems from a study of control samples from healthy donors and cancer patients (dated by TCRdb to about 2020). As regards this clone: Its specific antigen is unknown. No much larger clone exists at a distance of one base, and base qualities are not known.

The method behind the library was the immunoSEQ multiplex PCR assay. Imported from immuneACCESS, the table was reduced by TCRdb to in-frame sequences with V and J called. These copies leave out some clones; in studies compared against another copy, an unresolved V gene accounts for under half, and the cause of the remainder is not known. A total of 110,000 or so clones appear in this sample, 75% to 95% of them only once. The ten largest clones add up to roughly 4% of the sample. Ends trimmed: V by 6 bases, J by 0 bases; bases unmatched to a gene: 9. The CDR3 covers 19 residues, taking in both the cysteine and the phenylalanine. Here the CDR3 DNA is all that survives: 57 bases in frame from base 1. Via the germline V gene, CDR1 is MNHEY and CDR2 SVGEGT.

In this chain, TRBV6-2 or TRBV6-3 is recombined with TRBJ2-6; 12 bases in the middle match TRBD2. The clonotype comes from a human donor in good health. The donor label of this sample is uncertain. The sequenced sample was blood. The CDR3 region reads CASSRRLAGVFSGANVLTF. The DNA sequence is TGTGCCAGCAGCCGACGACTAGCGGGGGTTTTCTCTGGGGCCAACGTCCTGACTTTC.